Reported below is one TCR beta chain. This CDR3 region has 15 residues. V lost 0 bases and J lost 2; bases outside the gene matches: 4. CDR1 SGDLS and CDR2 YYNGEE come from the germline V gene. In the source study's methods: Cell counts per sample came from amplifying reference gene primers. Method: immunoSEQ multiplex PCR; TCRdb's copy keeps in-frame clones and lacks some. V and J calls and clone size are those listed in that table; D and trimming were worked out from the DNA. The data hold 250,000 to 300,000 clones, with 87% observed a single time. The entry originates in a study of blood T cell repertoires in COVID-19. Study-level background: Italy, Spain and the United States were the sources of the convalescent and acute COVID-19 samples. Sample material is recorded as cDNA or gDNA derived from T cells, B-cell-depleted T cells, or PBMCs.

Material for sequencing was peripheral blood. The gene calls are TRBV9 and TRBJ2-7, with 8 nucleotides matching TRBD1. The TCR originated in a woman aged 40 to 50 who had recovered from COVID-19. CDR3 region: CASSVAGGPPYEQYF. In nucleotides, the CDR3 is TGTGCCAGCAGCGTAGCAGGGGGCCCTCCCTACGAGCAGTACTTC.